This TCR beta chain was obtained from a study of blood T cell repertoires in COVID-19. Study at large: Sites across the United States, Italy and Spain contributed samples from acute and convalescent COVID-19. T cells, B-cell-depleted T cells, or PBMCs supplied cDNA or gDNA.

This clone occurred a few times. V gave up 0 bases and J gave up 4 bases, with 13 bases separating them. The length of the CDR3 is 15 residues. The germline gives CDR1 SGHTS, CDR2 YDEGEE. Original processing methods: Cell counts per sample came from amplifying reference gene primers. Clones were read by immunoSEQ multiplex PCR, and TCRdb kept only the in-frame ones, dropping some. The V and J calls and clone size were taken over from that table, and D and trimming were inferred from the DNA. The table lists over 200,000 clones, 65% to 85% of them singletons. The sequence came from a man in his fifties with active or convalescent COVID-19. Sequencing was carried out using peripheral blood. The rearrangement links TRBV5-8 to TRBJ1-2; D is unclear. The CDR3 bases are TGTGCCAGCAGCTTGGTGGGCACAGAGGGCTATGGCTACACCTTC. It translates to CASSLVGTEGYGYTF.